This TCR beta chain was identified during a study of T cells in Graves' hyperthyroidism and ophthalmopathy. TCR beta CDR3 regions were amplified from RNA. The HTBI primer set served for first-round RT-PCR of the TCR CDR3. TCRdb recomputed calls from the multiplex PCR reads with MiXCR, one row per CDR3 protein. Here the sample spans about 350,000 distinct CDR3 sequences, 15% to 20% being singletons. Broader study findings: Progression to ophthalmopathy was predicted a median of roughly 6.5 months early. Separating ophthalmopathy from stable hyperthyroidism was achieved by a 13 V-J model.

Unmatched junction bases numbered 3, after V lost 1 base and J lost 10 bases. This CDR3 is built from 12 residues. Germline V lookup: CDR1 DFQATT, CDR2 SNEGSKA (reference sequence). This clonotype was detected many times. Its antigen is not identified. In the ophthalmopathy cohort, Clinical Activity Score was at least 3, NOSPECS grade at least 4, and duration under 3 months. Diagnoses were made from clinical symptoms, serum measures (thyroxine and TRAb), thyroid ultrasound and orbital computed tomography. This sequence joins TRBV20-1 and TRBJ2-5; 10 nucleotides align to TRBD2. The clonotype was recovered from a woman in her 40s with Graves' ophthalmopathy. The sequenced sample was blood. CDR3 DNA sequence: TGCAGTGCTAGAGCAGCGGGAGGGATCCAGTACTTC. Translation gives CSARAAGGIQYF.